A selection of T cell receptor beta chains follows, all from one sample in a study of patients and donors after allogeneic stem cell transplantation. TCRdb recomputed calls from the RT-PCR reads with MiXCR, one row per CDR3 protein. The sample yields around 150,000 distinct CDR3 sequences, approximately 40% seen once. Sequencing was done on a sample of blood, either unsorted or a sorted T cell fraction (not recorded which). Receptor source: a human donor who was either an allogeneic HSCT recipient or a stem cell or donor lymphocyte infusion donor (not recorded which). It is not recorded whose cells these are; they may come from a transplant donor. CDR3s include the opening cysteine and the closing phenylalanine or tryptophan. The D gene is left open where the match is weak. Only some rows state a clone size, as once, few, many or a class for expanded clones.

d_gene	v_gene	abundance	j_gene	CDR3aa	CDR3nt
TRBD1	TRBV28	-	TRBJ1-5	CASSLGQGLKPQHF	TGTGCCAGCAGTCTGGGACAGGGCTTAAAGCCCCAGCATTTT
TRBD2	TRBV9	-	TRBJ2-3	CASSVYTSGGADTQYF	TGTGCCAGCAGCGTATACACTAGCGGGGGGGCAGATACGCAGTATTTT
TRBD1	TRBV20-1	-	TRBJ1-5	CSAKGQGHQPQHF	TGCAGTGCTAAGGGACAGGGGCATCAGCCCCAGCATTTT
-	TRBV4-3	-	TRBJ1-6	CASSQEGRSSPFHF	TGCGCCAGCAGCCAAGAAGGCAGGAGTTCACCCTTCCACTTT
-	TRBV15	-	TRBJ1-6	CATSRGGSGNSPLHF	TGTGCCACCAGCAGAGGTGGGTCTGGTAATTCACCCCTCCACTTT
TRBD1	TRBV6-2/TRBV6-3	-	TRBJ1-6	CASSPDRASPLHF	TGTGCCAGCAGTCCGGACAGGGCATCACCCCTCCACTTT
-	TRBV27	-	TRBJ1-5	CASSFTVQQPPQHF	TGTGCCAGCAGTTTCACAGTCCAACAGCCGCCCCAGCATTTT
-	TRBV5-1	-	TRBJ2-3	CASSLVLYRLEADTQYF	TGCGCCAGCAGCTTGGTCCTCTATAGACTGGAGGCAGATACGCAGTATTTT
TRBD1	TRBV24-1	-	TRBJ2-6	CATSEAATGGLPVLTF	TGTGCCACCAGTGAAGCGGCTACAGGGGGACTTCCCGTCCTGACTTTC
TRBD1	TRBV3-1	-	TRBJ1-2	CASSLQGAYGYTF	TGTGCCAGCAGCCTTCAGGGGGCTTATGGCTACACCTTC
-	TRBV28	-	TRBJ2-4	CASSWGIGAKNIQYF	TGTGCCAGCAGTTGGGGGATCGGGGCCAAAAACATTCAGTACTTC
-	TRBV12-3/TRBV12-4	many	TRBJ1-4	CASSLGDEKLFF	TGTGCCAGCAGTTTGGGGGATGAAAAACTGTTTTTT
-	TRBV28	-	TRBJ1-2	CASSIVAGDYGYTF	TGTGCCAGCAGTATCGTCGCGGGAGACTATGGCTACACCTTC
TRBD1	TRBV5-6	-	TRBJ1-1	CASSLARGQGTAAFF	TGTGCCAGCAGCTTGGCCCGCGGACAGGGGACGGCAGCTTTCTTT
-	TRBV20-1	few	TRBJ1-5	CSARGDFSNQPQHF	TGCAGTGCTAGGGGGGACTTTAGCAATCAGCCCCAGCATTTT
-	TRBV12-3/TRBV12-4	-	TRBJ2-5	CASSPDSNSQETQYF	TGTGCCAGCAGCCCGGACAGCAATTCTCAAGAGACCCAGTACTTC
TRBD1	TRBV10-3	few	TRBJ1-6	CAISALGQPNSPLHF	TGTGCCATCAGTGCACTGGGACAGCCTAATTCACCCCTCCACTTT
TRBD1	TRBV20-1	few	TRBJ1-6	CSARRQGGLPSSYNSPLHF	TGCAGTGCTAGAAGACAGGGTGGCCTTCCGAGCTCCTATAATTCACCCCTCCACTTT
TRBD1	TRBV6-6	-	TRBJ1-1	CASSSHQGGPEAFF	TGTGCCAGCAGCAGTCATCAGGGGGGGCCTGAAGCTTTCTTT
-	TRBV2	-	TRBJ2-1	CASSEWPPGNEQFF	TGTGCCAGCAGTGAATGGCCGCCGGGGAATGAGCAGTTCTTC
-	TRBV5-5	-	TRBJ1-1	CASSLEQRWTEAFF	TGTGCCAGCAGCTTGGAACAGAGGTGGACTGAAGCTTTCTTT
TRBD1	TRBV7-2	few	TRBJ1-5	CASNSGGLIQPQHF	TGTGCCAGCAACTCAGGGGGACTAATCCAGCCCCAGCATTTT
-	TRBV27	-	TRBJ1-6	CASSLTVSSYNSPLHF	TGTGCCAGCAGTTTAACTGTGAGCTCCTATAATTCACCCCTCCACTTT
-	TRBV12-3/TRBV12-4	-	TRBJ1-1	CASSTPGGGGWTEAFF	TGTGCCAGCAGTACCCCAGGTGGGGGAGGTTGGACTGAAGCTTTCTTT
-	TRBV7-9	-	TRBJ1-3	CASSLWGNTIYF	TGTGCCAGCAGCCTTTGGGGAAACACCATATATTTT
-	TRBV11-2	few	TRBJ1-2	CASSLDEGPGSPYGYTF	TGTGCCAGCAGCTTAGATGAGGGGCCAGGGAGCCCCTATGGCTACACCTTC
-	TRBV11-2	-	TRBJ1-1	CASRSPGGYTEAFF	TGTGCCAGCAGGTCCCCGGGGGGGTACACTGAAGCTTTCTTT
-	TRBV9	few	TRBJ1-1	CASSVVFSTEAFF	TGTGCCAGCAGCGTAGTGTTTTCCACTGAAGCTTTCTTT
-	TRBV6-6	-	TRBJ1-5	CASSYPRWDQPQHF	TGTGCCAGCAGTTACCCTCGGTGGGATCAGCCCCAGCATTTT
TRBD2	TRBV28	-	TRBJ2-2	CASSLLLAGGVNTGELFF	TGTGCCAGCAGTTTACTACTAGCGGGGGGCGTGAACACCGGGGAGCTGTTTTTT
-	TRBV7-8	few	TRBJ1-1	CASSAVKQGPNTEAFF	TGTGCCAGCAGCGCAGTAAAACAGGGACCGAACACTGAAGCTTTCTTT
TRBD1	TRBV20-1	-	TRBJ1-2	CSGDRGRERDGYTF	TGCAGCGGGGACAGGGGTCGTGAGCGCGATGGCTACACCTTC
-	TRBV20-1	-	TRBJ1-1	CSAKTRELYTEAFF	TGCAGTGCTAAAACCCGGGAATTATACACTGAAGCTTTCTTT
TRBD1	TRBV12-3/TRBV12-4	-	TRBJ1-2	CGSTLSDRENYGYTF	TGTGGCAGCACCCTCTCTGACAGGGAAAACTATGGCTACACCTTC
-	TRBV5-1	few	TRBJ2-1	CASSPKSGIRNEQFF	TGCGCCAGCAGCCCTAAGTCCGGGATTAGGAATGAGCAGTTCTTC
-	TRBV28	-	TRBJ1-6	CASSHPGGLSSYNSPLHF	TGTGCCAGCAGCCACCCTGGGGGGCTGAGCTCCTATAATTCACCCCTCCACTTT
-	TRBV5-1	-	TRBJ2-2	CASSLTANTGELFF	TGCGCCAGCAGCCTGACTGCGAACACCGGGGAGCTGTTTTTT
TRBD2	TRBV7-2	-	TRBJ2-5	CASSLAVTSAVGTQYF	TGTGCCAGCAGCTTAGCCGTGACTAGCGCGGTGGGGACCCAGTACTTC
-	TRBV20-1	few	TRBJ1-2	CSANPGGSLYGYTF	TGCAGTGCTAACCCCGGGGGGTCACTCTATGGCTACACCTTC
-	TRBV6-2/TRBV6-3	-	TRBJ1-5	CASSYSLVQPQHF	TGTGCCAGCAGTTACTCGCTGGTTCAGCCCCAGCATTTT
TRBD1	TRBV24-1	-	TRBJ1-2	CATSDSKTGDYGYTF	TGTGCCACCAGTGATTCGAAGACAGGGGACTATGGCTACACCTTC
-	TRBV7-9	-	TRBJ2-7	CASSPGQGPLWEQYF	TGTGCCAGCAGCCCCGGGCAGGGCCCTCTCTGGGAGCAGTACTTC
TRBD2	TRBV29-1	few	TRBJ2-5	CSGQLAGGYQETQYF	TGCAGCGGCCAACTAGCGGGGGGGTACCAAGAGACCCAGTACTTC
TRBD1	TRBV20-1	-	TRBJ2-1	CSARGGQGYEDEQFF	TGCAGTGCTAGAGGGGGACAGGGGTACGAAGATGAGCAGTTCTTC
-	TRBV28	-	TRBJ1-5	CASSPHGSPPQHF	TGTGCCAGCAGCCCCCATGGCTCGCCGCCCCAGCATTTT
-	TRBV2	-	TRBJ2-6	CARQGSGANVLTF	TGTGCCAGACAGGGCTCTGGGGCCAACGTCCTGACTTTC
-	TRBV11-1	-	TRBJ2-5	CASSLLYGGETQYF	TGTGCCAGCAGCTTACTCTATGGAGGGGAGACCCAGTACTTC
-	TRBV6-2/TRBV6-3	few	TRBJ1-2	CASSSSEGSGGYTF	TGTGCCAGCAGTTCTTCTGAAGGTTCAGGTGGCTACACCTTC
-	TRBV10-3	few	TRBJ1-1	CAITTQGGNTEAFF	TGTGCCATCACCACACAGGGAGGGAACACTGAAGCTTTCTTT